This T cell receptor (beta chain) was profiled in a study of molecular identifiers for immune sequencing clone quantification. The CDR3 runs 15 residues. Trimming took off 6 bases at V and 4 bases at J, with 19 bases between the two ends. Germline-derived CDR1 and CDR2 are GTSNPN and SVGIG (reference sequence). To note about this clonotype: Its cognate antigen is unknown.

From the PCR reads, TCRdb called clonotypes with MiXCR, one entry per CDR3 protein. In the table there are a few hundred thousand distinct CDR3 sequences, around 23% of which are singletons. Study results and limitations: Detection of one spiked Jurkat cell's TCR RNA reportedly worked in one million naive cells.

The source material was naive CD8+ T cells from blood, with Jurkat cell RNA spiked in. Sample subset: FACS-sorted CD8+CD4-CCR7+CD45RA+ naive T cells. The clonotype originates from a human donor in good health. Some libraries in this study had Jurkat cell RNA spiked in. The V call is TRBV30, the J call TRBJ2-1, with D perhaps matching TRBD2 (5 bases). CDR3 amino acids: CACSGIPPWYNEQFF. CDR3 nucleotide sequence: TGTGCCTGTTCGGGAATCCCGCCCTGGTACAATGAGCAGTTCTTC.